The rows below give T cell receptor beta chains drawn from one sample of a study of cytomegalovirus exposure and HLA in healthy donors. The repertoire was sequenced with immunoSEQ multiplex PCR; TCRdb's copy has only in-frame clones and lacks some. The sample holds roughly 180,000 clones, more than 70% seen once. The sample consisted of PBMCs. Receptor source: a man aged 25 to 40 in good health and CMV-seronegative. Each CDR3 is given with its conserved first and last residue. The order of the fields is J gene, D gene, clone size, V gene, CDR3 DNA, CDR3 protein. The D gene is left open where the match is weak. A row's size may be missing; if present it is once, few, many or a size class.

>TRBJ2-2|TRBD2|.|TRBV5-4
TGTGCCAGCAGCAATGGACTAGCGGGAGGGTCCGGGGAGCTGTTTTTT
CASSNGLAGGSGELFF
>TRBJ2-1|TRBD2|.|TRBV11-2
TGTGCCAGCAGCTTGTCCAGCGGGGGCTTTAATGAGCAGTTCTTC
CASSLSSGGFNEQFF
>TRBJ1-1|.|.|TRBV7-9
TGTGCCACTGGGAAGAGGAGGGGATTGGACACTGAAGCTTTCTTT
CATGKRRGLDTEAFF
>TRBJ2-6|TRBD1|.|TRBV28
TGTGCCAGCACCTCTGGACAGGGAACCTCTGGGGCCAACGTCCTGACTTTC
CASTSGQGTSGANVLTF
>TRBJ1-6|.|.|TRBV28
TGTGCCAGCAGTTTCCCCATGACCAGCGCGTTGGGTAATTCACCCCTCCACTTT
CASSFPMTSALGNSPLHF
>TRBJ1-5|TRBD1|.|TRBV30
TGTGCCTGGAGTAAGGACAGGGGGTATCAGCCCCAGCATTTT
CAWSKDRGYQPQHF
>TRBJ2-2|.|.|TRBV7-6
TGTGCCAGCAGCTTCCGGGGTCTTAACACCGGGGAGCTGTTTTTT
CASSFRGLNTGELFF
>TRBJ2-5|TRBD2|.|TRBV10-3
TGTGCCATCAGTGAACGGGGGGGAGGAGAGACCCAGTACTTC
CAISERGGGETQYF
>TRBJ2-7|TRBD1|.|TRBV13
TGTGCCAGCAGCTTAGCAGGGGGCCCCTACGAGCAGTACTTC
CASSLAGGPYEQYF
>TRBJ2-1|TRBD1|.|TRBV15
TGTGCCACCAGCAGCGGCACAGGGGAATACAATGAGCAGTTCTTC
CATSSGTGEYNEQFF
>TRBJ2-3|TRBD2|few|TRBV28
TGTGCCACCGTGGGTAGCGGGGACGCTACTAGCACAGATACGCAGTATTTT
CATVGSGDATSTDTQYF